A single sample is the source of the 21 T cell receptor beta chains below, sequenced in a study of blood T cell repertoires in COVID-19. Only in-frame clones appear in the TCRdb table, and some are missing; sequencing was by immunoSEQ multiplex PCR. The sample shows under 300,000 clones, 75% to 90% of them seen only once. Sequencing was carried out using peripheral blood. These receptors were obtained from a woman aged 70-85 years with COVID-19, enrolled during active disease.

The chain has TRBV4-2 and TRBJ2-4, with D maybe TRBD1 (6 bases). Trimming left V 0 bases short and J 1 base short, with 10 bases between. CDR1 and CDR2 from the germline V gene are LGHNA and YNFKEQ. This CDR3 region has 16 residues. This chain's CDR3 is CASSQDGGSAKNIQYF. As DNA, the CDR3 is TGTGCCAGCAGCCAAGATGGGGGCTCGGCCAAAAACATTCAGTACTTC.

This clone appeared a few times. The chain joins TRBV3-1 (or the pseudogene TRBV3-2) to TRBJ1-2, with D tentatively TRBD1 (6 bases). Between the trimmed V and J ends, which lost 2 bases and 14 bases, there was a span of 12 bases. There are 11 residues in the CDR3. The germline CDR1 and CDR2 sequences are LGHDT and YNNKEL (reference sequence). DNA of the CDR3: TGTGCCAGCAGCCAACAGGGGCTTCGGACCTTC. As protein: CASSQQGLRTF.

J is TRBJ1-1 and V is TRBV5-1; D ambiguous. V gave up 3 bases and J gave up 0 bases, with 12 bases separating them. From germline, CDR1 is SGHRS and CDR2 YFSETQ. This CDR3 has 15 amino acids. The CDR3 region has the DNA TGCGCCAGCAGCTCGGGATCGGGCCTGAACACTGAAGCTTTCTTT. This sequence encodes CASSSGSGLNTEAFF.

J is TRBJ1-2 and V is TRBV30; 7 bases are a match to TRBD1. The CDR3 is made up of 15 amino acids. Germline CDR1 GTSNPN, CDR2 SVGIG (reference sequence). The junction had 9 bases not matched to a gene; V was cut back by 0 bases and J by 5 bases. Here the CDR3 DNA reads TGTGCCTGGAGTGTACCCTACAGGGGTTGGTATGGCTACACCTTC. This gives the protein CAWSVPYRGWYGYTF.

The chain employs TRBV4-3 and TRBJ1-1; the D is unclear. Germline V gene sequence: CDR1 LGHNA, CDR2 YSLEER. The CDR3 covers 17 residues. Trimming cost V 1 base and J 0 bases, with 15 bases left between them. The CDR3 DNA sequence: TGCGCCAGCAGCCAAGGTGACTCGAGGGTTATGAACACTGAAGCTTTCTTT. Its protein product is CASSQGDSRVMNTEAFF.

The rearrangement joins TRBV27 to TRBJ1-5, with D unresolved. The CDR3 spans 15 residues. Per the germline V gene, CDR1 is MNHEY and CDR2 is SMNVEV (reference sequence). V was shortened by 3 bases and J by 4 bases, with 13 bases between the two germline ends. CDR3 protein: CASSFRWQANQPQHF. Here the CDR3 DNA reads TGTGCCAGCAGTTTTCGGTGGCAGGCAAATCAGCCCCAGCATTTT.

The rearrangement uses TRBV15 and TRBJ2-2, with no clear D. CDR1 and CDR2 from the germline V gene are LNHNV and YYDKDF (reference sequence). The V and J ends lost 1 base and 6 bases respectively, with 3 bases between them. CDR3 length: 12 amino acids. CDR3 in amino acids: CATSRVSGELFF. The CDR3 DNA reads as TGTGCCACCAGCAGAGTATCCGGGGAGCTGTTTTTT.

The chain couples TRBV27 to TRBJ2-3; 7 bases map to TRBD2. The V segment lost 9 bases and the J segment 8 bases; nucleotides outside the gene matches: 5. CDR3 length: 11 residues. Germline lookup yields CDR1 MNHEY and CDR2 SMNVEV (reference sequence). This CDR3 reads CASFLAGTQYF. As DNA, the CDR3 is TGTGCCAGTTTCTTAGCGGGTACGCAGTATTTT.

This clone was seen more than once but under ten times. The V call is TRBV12-3 or TRBV12-4, the J call TRBJ2-6; D unresolved. This CDR3 has 13 residues. V shed 7 bases and J shed 1 base, with 5 bases lying between them. In nucleotides, the CDR3 is TGTGCCAGCACCGCGTCTGGGGCCAACGTCCTGACTTTC. This translates into CASTASGANVLTF.

J is TRBJ1-1 and V is TRBV19; D possibly corresponds to TRBD1 (5 bases). The CDR3 has 17 amino acids. Germline assignment: CDR1 LNHDA and CDR2 SQIVND (reference sequence). The V end lost 4 bases, the J end lost 0 bases, and 18 bases lay between the germline ends. The CDR3 spells CASSTRQYLPMNTEAFF. The CDR3 DNA sequence: TGTGCCAGTAGTACGAGACAGTACCTTCCGATGAACACTGAAGCTTTCTTT.

The J gene is TRBJ1-1, the V gene TRBV12-5, with D maybe TRBD1 (6 bases). V lost 2 bases, J lost 4 bases, and 17 bases lay in between. The germline CDR1 and CDR2 sequences are LGHNT and FRNRAP. The CDR3 is 16 residues long. The CDR3 reads CASGLFGGGLRTEAFF. In nucleotides, the CDR3 is TGTGCTAGTGGTTTGTTTGGGGGGGGGCTACGCACTGAAGCTTTCTTT.

The genes are TRBV24-1 and TRBJ2-7, with TRBD1 identical over 7 bases. Germline CDR1 is KGHDR and CDR2 is SFDVKD. The CDR3 consists of 14 residues. Losses at the gene ends were 3 bases for V and 3 bases for J; bases not matched to a gene: 4. CDR3: CATSDAQGNYEQYF. For the CDR3, the DNA is TGTGCCACCAGTGATGCACAGGGGAACTACGAGCAGTACTTC.

The chain links TRBV5-1 to TRBJ2-7; D is unresolved. V was pared by 0 bases and J by 3 bases, with 13 bases between. Germline CDR1 reads SGHRS; CDR2 reads YFSETQ. The CDR3 is 15 residues long. The CDR3 coding sequence is TGCGCCAGCAGCTTGGACCCGACACCCTACTACGAGCAGTACTTC. This sequence encodes CASSLDPTPYYEQYF.

V and J are TRBV13 and TRBJ2-2, with D perhaps TRBD2 (6 bases). Looked up from germline, CDR1 is PRHDT and CDR2 is FYEKMQ (reference sequence). V was clipped by 0 bases and J by 10 bases, with 15 bases between them. The CDR3 has 15 amino acids. The CDR3 DNA sequence: TGTGCCAGCAGCTTAGGTTGGGGGGATCAGCCGGAGCTGTTTTTT. Its protein is CASSLGWGDQPELFF.

The genes are TRBV28 and TRBJ1-5; 8 nucleotides agree with TRBD1. The germline gives CDR1 MDHEN, CDR2 SYDVKM. The CDR3 loop spans 16 amino acids. The J segment lost 1 base and the V segment lost 5 bases, leaving 7 bases of the junction unmatched. The CDR3 loop reads CASSPGGAFSNQPQHF. The CDR3 bases are TGTGCCAGCAGTCCAGGGGGCGCTTTCAGCAATCAGCCCCAGCATTTT.

The chain has TRBV29-1 and TRBJ1-2; 7 positions agree with TRBD1. CDR1 and CDR2 (germline): SQVTM, ANQGSEA. The V and J ends lost 5 bases and 2 bases, in that order; junction bases with no gene match: 5. The CDR3 consists of 13 residues. CDR3 sequence: CSVLGTVNYGYTF. DNA for the CDR3: TGCAGCGTTTTGGGGACAGTGAACTATGGCTACACCTTC. Filled out from reference TRBV29-1 and TRBJ1-2, the complete variable domain reads SAVISQKPSRDICQRGTSLTIQCQVDSQVTMMFWYRQQPGQSLTLIATANQGSEATYESGFVIDKFPISRPNLTFSTLTVSNMSPEDSSIYLCSVLGTVNYGYTFGSGTRLTVV.

The CDR3 bases are TGTGCCAGCAGCCAAGATCCTAGCGGGGCATCAACAGATACGCAGTATTTT. Its protein product is CASSQDPSGASTDTQYF. This chain uses TRBV4-2 with TRBJ2-3, with TRBD2 matching 9 bases. The CDR3 totals 17 residues. Germline CDR1 reads LGHNA; CDR2 reads YNFKEQ. V lost 0 bases and J lost 3; bases outside the gene matches: 7.

V gene TRBV24-1 combines with J gene TRBJ1-2; D unclear. Trimming took 2 bases from V and 4 from J, leaving 13 bases between them. Germline V gives CDR1 KGHDR, CDR2 SFDVKD. The CDR3 loop spans 15 amino acids. The DNA of the CDR3 is TGTGCCACCAGTGATTCCCGCGAGGGAGCCTATGGCTACACCTTC. Translated, it gives CATSDSREGAYGYTF.

Here the CDR3 reads CASSSQGFPDGYTF. CDR3 in DNA: TGTGCCAGCAGCTCACAGGGATTCCCTGATGGCTACACCTTC. This rearrangement joins TRBV5-5 to TRBJ1-2, with D maybe TRBD1 (6 bases). Germline CDR1 SGHKS, CDR2 YYEKEE (reference sequence). Trimming cost V 3 bases and J 6 bases, with 15 bases left between them. This CDR3 has 14 residues.

The chain is built from TRBV11-2 and TRBJ1-2, with TRBD1 matching over 9 bases. From germline, CDR1 is SGHAT and CDR2 FQNNGV. This CDR3 region has 14 residues. Trimming at V came to 5 bases and at J to 1 base, leaving 2 bases not matched to a gene. This CDR3 is CASSMGQGNYGYTF. The CDR3 DNA sequence: TGTGCCAGCAGCATGGGACAGGGTAACTATGGCTACACCTTC. Filled out from reference TRBV11-2 and TRBJ1-2, the complete variable domain reads EAGVAQSPRYKIIEKRQSVAFWCNPISGHATLYWYQQILGQGPKLLIQFQNNGVVDDSQLPKDRFSAERLKGVDSTLKIQPAKLEDSAVYLCASSMGQGNYGYTFGSGTRLTVV.

This chain joins TRBV5-1 and TRBJ2-5; D is perhaps TRBD2 (6 bases). This CDR3 has 15 residues. CDR1 is SGHRS and CDR2 is YFSETQ in the germline V gene. V lost 2 bases and J lost 5, with 16 bases in between. The CDR3 reads CASSLGGVVRETQYF. The DNA of the CDR3 is TGCGCCAGCAGCTTAGGAGGGGTGGTCAGGGAGACCCAGTACTTC.